A single sample gave rise to the 28 T cell receptor beta chains below, sequenced in a study of blood T cell repertoires in COVID-19. Only in-frame clones appear in the TCRdb table, and some are missing; sequencing was by immunoSEQ multiplex PCR. The sample includes around 200,000 clones, about three quarters seen only once; the top ten take approximately 2.9%. Sequencing was carried out using peripheral blood. Receptors originate from a woman of 80 years or more with active or convalescent COVID-19.

The chain combines TRBV7-2 with TRBJ2-7; no definite D call. The CDR3 sequence is 11 residues long. Trimming removed 5 bases at V and 9 bases at J, with 11 bases between. Germline V gene data show CDR1 as SGHTA and CDR2 as FQGNSA. CDR3 DNA sequence: TGTGCCAGCAGCCCCACCGGCGGGCAGTACTTC. Protein product: CASSPTGGQYF.

This CDR3 reads CASSYRDRGMNTEAFF. CDR3 DNA sequence: TGTGCCAGCAGTTACCGGGACAGGGGAATGAACACTGAAGCTTTCTTT. The chain carries TRBV6-2 or TRBV6-3 and TRBJ1-1, with 10 bases matching TRBD1. Germline loops: CDR1 MNHEY, CDR2 SVGEGT. CDR3 length: 16 amino acids. V gave up 2 bases and J gave up 0 bases; unmatched junction bases: 3.

The chain joins TRBV7-2 to TRBJ1-1; 8 bases are a match to TRBD1. V gave up 4 bases and J gave up 0 bases; unmatched junction bases: 1. The CDR3 consists of 14 residues. CDR1 is SGHTA and CDR2 is FQGNSA in the germline V gene. The CDR3 coding sequence is TGTGCCAGCAGCTGGACAGGGATGAACACTGAAGCTTTCTTT. It is translated as CASSWTGMNTEAFF.

This chain connects TRBV28 to TRBJ1-2, with D uncertain. This CDR3 contains 13 residues. The V gene's germline CDR1 is MDHEN and CDR2 SYDVKM. V was pared by 8 bases and J by 3 bases, with 13 bases between. The CDR3 DNA is TGTGCCAGCGTATATAGAGGTTACTATGGCTACACCTTC. Its translation: CASVYRGYYGYTF.

The J gene is TRBJ2-3, the V gene TRBV19; TRBD1 might be the D (6 bases). Deletions cut 3 bases from V and 3 bases from J, with 13 bases between. The CDR3 sequence is 15 residues long. Germline values: CDR1 LNHDA, CDR2 SQIVND (reference sequence). CDR3 protein: CASSIISQGTDTQYF. The CDR3, as DNA: TGTGCCAGTAGTATCATCTCGCAGGGGACAGATACGCAGTATTTT.

Concerning this clone itself: Relative to the germline gene, one junction end is altered; a read error may explain this. Within the sample, other DNA sequences also encode this same CDR3. The chain recombines TRBV15 with TRBJ1-5; a weak D match, TRBD1 (5 bases). Germline V gene sequence: CDR1 LNHNV, CDR2 YYDKDF (reference sequence). The CDR3 contains 14 residues. CDR3 amino acids: CATSGVGGNQPQHF. As DNA, the CDR3 is TGTGCCACCAGCGGGGTTGGGGGGAATCAACCCCAGCATTTT. The full variable domain, completed using reference TRBV15 and TRBJ1-5, is DAMVIQNPRYQVTQFGKPVTLSCSQTLNHNVMYWYQQKSSQAPKLLFHYYDKDFNNEADTPDNFQSRRPNTSFCFLDIRSPGLGDTAMYLCATSGVGGNQPQHFGDGTRLSIL.

The rearrangement joins TRBV5-4 to TRBJ2-5, with D perhaps matching TRBD2 (5 bases). Trimming cost V 0 bases and J 2 bases, with 11 bases left between them. Germline values: CDR1 SGHNT, CDR2 YYREEE (reference sequence). The CDR3 runs 15 residues. The CDR3 region is CASSLARLAQETQYF. The CDR3 region has the DNA TGTGCCAGCAGCTTGGCCCGGCTAGCACAAGAGACCCAGTACTTC.

In its sample, this clone was seen a few times. The DNA for the CDR3 is TGTGCCAGTAGTATCGGCAGGGTACAGCCCCAGCATTTT. It codes for CASSIGRVQPQHF. The J gene is TRBJ1-5, the V gene TRBV19, with TRBD1 as a possible D gene (5 bases). Germline V gene lookup returns CDR1 LNHDA and CDR2 SQIVND (reference sequence). CDR3 length: 13 amino acids. V lost 3 bases and J lost 7, with 10 bases in between. The variable domain in full, completed from reference TRBV19 and TRBJ1-5, reads DGGITQSPKYLFRKEGQNVTLSCEQNLNHDAMYWYRQDPGQGLRLIYYSQIVNDFQKGDIAEGYSVSREKKESFPLTVTSAQKNPTAFYLCASSIGRVQPQHFGDGTRLSIL.

This clone appeared a few times. V gene TRBV19 combines with J gene TRBJ2-7; TRBD2 is a possible D gene (5 bases). The CDR3 runs to 11 residues. CDR1 LNHDA and CDR2 SQIVND come from the germline V gene (reference sequence). The ends were cut back, 8 bases at V and 4 bases at J, with 9 bases in the middle. The CDR3 is CASSGGYEQYF. The CDR3 DNA reads TGTGCCAGTTCAGGAGGATACGAGCAGTACTTC.

This clone was seen only a few times. The J gene is TRBJ1-2, the V gene TRBV9, with D maybe TRBD1 (5 bases). V shed 4 bases and J shed 5 bases, with 21 bases lying between them. From germline, CDR1 is SGDLS and CDR2 YYNGEE. The CDR3 spans 16 residues. DNA of the CDR3: TGTGCCAGCAGCCCCCGACTTCGGGACTCTAGATATGGCTACACCTTC. It codes for CASSPRLRDSRYGYTF.

This CDR3 is CASRDYQETQYF. CDR3 coding DNA: TGTGCCAGCAGGGACTACCAAGAGACCCAGTACTTC. The chain has TRBV3-1 (or the pseudogene TRBV3-2) and TRBJ2-5; possibly TRBD2 for D (5 bases). The CDR3 length is 12 residues. The V end was cut by 6 bases, the J end by 0 bases, with 5 bases between. CDR1 is LGHDT, CDR2 YNNKEL, per germline (reference sequence).

This clone was counted between two and nine times. The chain joins TRBV7-8 to TRBJ1-1; no firm D call. The CDR3 totals 13 residues. V lost 3 bases and J 5 bases, leaving 10 bases between the germline ends. Germline V gives CDR1 SGHVS, CDR2 FQNEAQ. Written as DNA, the CDR3 is TGTGCCAGCAGCTTCGCATCCGGGACTGAAGCTTTCTTT. It is translated as CASSFASGTEAFF.

The chain is built from TRBV27 and TRBJ2-7; D is undetermined. Germline assignment: CDR1 MNHEY and CDR2 SMNVEV (reference sequence). V shed 3 bases and J shed 0 bases, with 6 bases lying between them. This CDR3 spans 13 amino acids. This chain's CDR3 is CASSFLPSYEQYF. The CDR3 nucleotides read TGTGCCAGCAGTTTCCTCCCCTCCTACGAGCAGTACTTC.

This clone came up many times. The chain carries TRBV27 and TRBJ2-7, with a possible D match to TRBD1 (6 bases). Germline V lookup: CDR1 MNHEY, CDR2 SMNVEV (reference sequence). With 2 bases removed from V and 2 bases from J, the gap between germline ends came to 7 bases. The CDR3 sequence is 13 residues long. The chain's CDR3 is CASSLGGPYEQYF. CDR3 DNA sequence: TGTGCCAGCAGTTTAGGGGGCCCCTACGAGCAGTACTTC.

This clone was detected only a few times. The chain couples TRBV3-1 (or the pseudogene TRBV3-2) to TRBJ2-1; D remains unclear. V lost 4 bases, J lost 2 bases, and 9 bases lay in between. Germline CDR1 reads LGHDT; CDR2 reads YNNKEL (reference sequence). CDR3 length: 14 residues. CDR3 loop: CASSPGFPYNEQFF. For the CDR3, the DNA is TGTGCCAGCAGCCCCGGTTTCCCCTACAATGAGCAGTTCTTC.

As for this clone: Other DNA variants within this sample encode the same CDR3. The rearrangement joins TRBV5-1 to TRBJ1-1, with 9 bases that match TRBD1. The CDR3 is made up of 14 amino acids. J gave up 4 bases and V 0 bases, and 1 base lay outside the gene matches. Germline V gene sequence: CDR1 SGHRS, CDR2 YFSETQ. CDR3 protein: CASSLAGQGTEAFF. As DNA, the CDR3 is TGCGCCAGCAGCTTGGCGGGACAGGGCACTGAAGCTTTCTTT.

For the CDR3, the DNA is TGTGCCAGCAGCCTAGGAACAGGGAGAACTGAAGCTTTCTTT. Protein: CASSLGTGRTEAFF. The chain joins TRBV7-2 to TRBJ1-1; D might be TRBD1 (6 bases). Trimming removed 5 bases from V and 5 bases from J, with 15 bases in between. CDR1 is SGHTA, CDR2 FQGNSA, per germline. This CDR3 is 14 amino acids long.

This rearrangement joins TRBV18 to TRBJ1-3; 9 bases line up with TRBD1. This CDR3 has 16 amino acids. Germline V gives CDR1 KGHSH, CDR2 LQKENI. After removal of 3 bases from V and 0 bases from J, the junction contained 3 bases not matched to a gene. CDR3 DNA: TGTGCCAGCTCACCCCGACAGGGGGGCTCTGGAAACACCATATATTTT. Translation: CASSPRQGGSGNTIYF.

In its sample, this clone was seen a few times. The chain joins TRBV10-3 to TRBJ1-2; 8 bases are shared with TRBD1. V trimming: 0 bases; J trimming: 3 bases; junction bases outside the gene matches: 0. This CDR3 has 14 residues. Per the germline V gene, CDR1 is ENHRY and CDR2 is SYGVKD. CDR3 loop: CAISESDRDYGYTF. CDR3 nucleotide sequence: TGTGCCATCAGTGAGTCGGACAGGGACTATGGCTACACCTTC.

This rearrangement joins TRBV29-1 to TRBJ2-4; D perhaps matches TRBD1 (6 bases). Germline V gene lookup returns CDR1 SQVTM and CDR2 ANQGSEA. Trimming left V 7 bases short and J 2 bases short, with 12 bases between. CDR3 size: 13 residues. As DNA, the CDR3 is TGCAGCGCTACAGGGTCCCCCAAAAACATTCAGTACTTC. Translating it yields CSATGSPKNIQYF. The full variable domain, rest sourced from reference TRBV29-1 and TRBJ2-4, is SAVISQKPSRDICQRGTSLTIQCQVDSQVTMMFWYRQQPGQSLTLIATANQGSEATYESGFVIDKFPISRPNLTFSTLTVSNMSPEDSSIYLCSATGSPKNIQYFGAGTRLSVL.

This clone has a handful of counts. The rearrangement uses TRBV7-9 and TRBJ1-2; perhaps TRBD1 as D (6 bases). The CDR3 totals 15 residues. Germline CDR1 SEHNR, CDR2 FQNEAQ (reference sequence). The ends were cut back, 4 bases at V and 2 bases at J, with 14 bases in the middle. The CDR3 DNA reads as TGTGCCAGCAGCTCTTACAGGGTCGGGAACTATGGCTACACCTTC. Its protein product is CASSSYRVGNYGYTF.

The CDR3 bases are TGCGCCAGCAGCCCTGGCGGGGACGGAGACTATGGCTACACCTTC. It yields the protein CASSPGGDGDYGYTF. The chain carries TRBV5-1 and TRBJ1-2, with D perhaps TRBD1 (5 bases). The germline V and J ends were trimmed by 4 bases and 3 bases, with 16 bases remaining between them. This CDR3 is 15 amino acids long. Looked up from germline, CDR1 is SGHRS and CDR2 is YFSETQ.

The V gene is TRBV28, the J gene TRBJ2-2; 12 bases match TRBD2. In germline, CDR1 is MDHEN, CDR2 SYDVKM. The CDR3 has 15 amino acids. V trimming: 8 bases; J trimming: 3 bases; junction bases outside the gene matches: 4. The CDR3 bases are TGTGCCAGCGCTAGCGGGGGGGCGGACACCGGGGAGCTGTTTTTT. Residues: CASASGGADTGELFF.

The chain carries TRBV6-2 or TRBV6-3 and TRBJ1-1; D perhaps matches TRBD1 (5 bases). Trimming cost V 0 bases and J 4 bases, with 9 bases left between them. Germline V lookup: CDR1 MNHEY, CDR2 SVGEGT. This CDR3 has 14 amino acids. This CDR3 reads CASSYSTETTEAFF. DNA for the CDR3: TGTGCCAGCAGTTACTCGACAGAAACCACTGAAGCTTTCTTT.

V usage is TRBV29-1 and J usage is TRBJ1-1; TRBD1 aligns across 11 bases. V was clipped by 6 bases and J by 6 bases; unmatched bases: 6. CDR1 SQVTM and CDR2 ANQGSEA come from the germline V gene. CDR3 length: 13 residues. CDR3 DNA: TGCAGCGTGGGACGGGGACAGGGGGCTGAAGCTTTCTTT. Residues: CSVGRGQGAEAFF.

This clone was seen a handful of times. The gene calls are TRBV1 and TRBJ1-4. TRBV1 is an annotated pseudogene. The CDR3 covers 14 residues. CDR3 sequence: CTSSQDMEDEKLFF. The CDR3, as DNA: TGCACCAGCAGCCAAGATATGGAGGATGAAAAACTGTTTTTT.

The rearrangement links TRBV6-5 to TRBJ1-1; D remains ambiguous. This CDR3 region has 13 residues. Trimming took 5 bases from V and 1 from J, leaving 8 bases between them. Per germline, CDR1 MNHEY and CDR2 SVGAGI. This chain's CDR3 is CASSRERNTEAFF. The CDR3 DNA reads as TGTGCCAGCAGTAGAGAAAGGAACACTGAAGCTTTCTTT.

This clone was detected a few times. V gene TRBV6-2 or TRBV6-3 combines with J gene TRBJ1-2; D perhaps matches TRBD1 (6 bases). This CDR3 is built from 15 residues. CDR1 MNHEY and CDR2 SVGEGT come from the germline V gene. The V end was cut by 3 bases, the J end by 4 bases, with 15 bases between. The CDR3 sequence: CASSYGRGAGYGYTF. In DNA form, the CDR3 reads TGTGCCAGCAGTTATGGTCGGGGGGCCGGCTATGGCTACACCTTC.